The text below deals with one T cell receptor (beta chain). Its antigen is unidentified. The sample originates from a study of post-analysis software for immune sequencing data. About the research overall: Clinical courses comprised relapsing-remitting, secondary progressive and progressive-relapsing multiple sclerosis.

Germline assignment: CDR1 MGHDK and CDR2 SYGVNS. The CDR3 consists of 19 residues. V was pared by 0 bases and J by 1 base, with 21 bases between. Sequencing libraries made from TCR beta cDNA carried unique molecular identifiers. It was from roughly 1.1 to 9.2 million T cells that approximately 500,000 cDNA molecules came. TCRdb used MiXCR to reprocess the PCR reads, holding one entry per CDR3 protein. The data contain 800,000 to 950,000 distinct CDR3 sequences, approximately 53% of them seen just once; the ten biggest clones take up approximately 4.3%. Notes on the study in general: Pronounced co-clustering by F measure was evident among identically batched samples. Controls significantly exceeded multiple sclerosis patients in normalized Chao1 diversity. Among a few TRBV segments more frequent in patients than controls were TRBV5-6, TRBV5-1 and TRBV20-1.

J is TRBJ2-5 and V is TRBV25-1; the D gene is possibly TRBD2 (5 bases). Input material: blood. The clonotype comes from a girl between 10 and 17 years old with multiple sclerosis. Written as DNA, the CDR3 is TGTGCCAGCAGTGAATATGGGAAAATCTCCCGGGGTATCCAAGAGACCCAGTACTTC. Translating gives CASSEYGKISRGIQETQYF. Using reference TRBV25-1 and TRBJ2-5 for the parts outside the CDR3, the full variable domain is EADIYQTPRYLVIGTGKKITLECSQTMGHDKMYWYQQDPGMELHLIHYSYGVNSTEKGDLSSESTVSRIRTEHFPLTLESARPSHTSQYLCASSEYGKISRGIQETQYFGPGTRLLVL.